Following are 7 T cell receptor beta chains from one sample sequenced in a study of blood T cell repertoires in COVID-19. Profiling relied on immunoSEQ multiplex PCR, and the TCRdb table lists in-frame clones only, not all of them. The sample carries just over 250,000 clones, about 89% recorded once. What was sequenced was peripheral blood. These receptors were collected from a man aged 40-50 years who had recovered from COVID-19.

The chain links TRBV18 to TRBJ1-1; D perhaps matches TRBD1 (5 bases). The CDR3 has 16 residues. The germline V gene has CDR1 KGHSH and CDR2 LQKENI. Trimming took off 6 bases at V and 6 bases at J, with 23 bases between the two ends. CDR3 region: CASSNLGLSTSPEAFF. CDR3 DNA sequence: TGTGCCAGCTCGAATTTGGGACTGTCAACGAGCCCTGAAGCTTTCTTT.

The rearrangement uses TRBV6-6 and TRBJ2-7; 11 bases line up with TRBD1. The CDR3 contains 15 residues. V dropped 2 bases and J dropped 6; count of bases not matched to a gene: 6. Germline V gives CDR1 MNHNY, CDR2 SVGAGI (reference sequence). CDR3 DNA sequence: TGTGCCAGCAGTTACCCGGACAGGGGGCTCCGCGAGCAGTACTTC. Translating it yields CASSYPDRGLREQYF.

The rearrangement uses TRBV5-1 and TRBJ2-1; D is possibly TRBD2 (6 bases). Germline-derived CDR1 and CDR2 are SGHRS and YFSETQ. CDR3 length: 16 amino acids. Trimming took 4 bases from V and 6 from J, leaving 20 bases between them. CDR3 protein: CASSPDLGGSGNEQFF. As DNA, the CDR3 is TGCGCCAGCAGCCCAGACTTGGGAGGAAGTGGCAATGAGCAGTTCTTC.

This clone has more than one count but fewer than ten. As DNA, the CDR3 is TGCGCCAGCAGTGAATCCGGGACAGCGGAAGCTTTCTTT. Its translation: CASSESGTAEAFF. The rearrangement uses TRBV10-1 and TRBJ1-1; 7 bases fit TRBD1. The germline gives CDR1 WNHNN, CDR2 SYGVQD (reference sequence). The CDR3 extends over 13 amino acids. With V trimmed by 3 bases and J by 8 bases, 6 bases remained unmatched.

Only one count was recorded for this clone. Different DNA sequences within this sample yield the same CDR3. The chain combines TRBV9 with TRBJ2-7, with unresolved D. The V end was cut by 0 bases, the J end by 3 bases, with 10 bases between. CDR1 is SGDLS and CDR2 is YYNGEE in the germline V gene. The CDR3 extends over 14 amino acids. The CDR3 is CASSVASGSYEQYF. The DNA for the CDR3 is TGTGCCAGCAGCGTAGCTTCCGGTAGCTACGAGCAGTACTTC.

This clone has just a few counts. The gene calls are TRBV7-9 and TRBJ2-1, with D tentatively TRBD1 (5 bases). Looked up from germline, CDR1 is SEHNR and CDR2 is FQNEAQ (reference sequence). The CDR3 covers 18 residues. V was cut by 5 bases and J by 1 base, with 21 bases left in between. In nucleotides, the CDR3 is TGTGCCAGCAGCCTAAGACCTCAGGGATTTGGTTCCTACAATGAGCAGTTCTTC. Its translation: CASSLRPQGFGSYNEQFF.

The V call is TRBV7-8, the J call TRBJ2-7, with D possibly TRBD2 on 6 matching bases. The length of the CDR3 is 14 residues. The V and J ends lost 4 bases and 0 bases respectively, with 10 bases between them. Germline CDR1 SGHVS, CDR2 FQNEAQ. The CDR3 DNA is TGTGCCAGCAGCTCCTCCGGGGGCTCCTACGAGCAGTACTTC. It translates to CASSSSGGSYEQYF.